This T cell receptor (beta chain) was profiled in a study of blood T cell repertoires in COVID-19. Study-level information: Sites across the United States, Italy and Spain contributed samples from acute and convalescent COVID-19. PBMCs, B-cell-depleted T cells, or T cells provided the cDNA or gDNA that made up the material.

This CDR3 contains 15 residues. Germline CDR1 SEHNR, CDR2 FQNEAQ (reference sequence). V shed 5 bases and J shed 2 bases, with 13 bases lying between them. Per the study methods: Quantification of nucleated cells was approximated via reference gene primer amplification. The method was immunoSEQ multiplex PCR; TCRdb's version includes in-frame clones alone and lacks a portion of them. Clone size and V and J calls were adopted from that table, with D and trimming inferred from the DNA. This table has approximately 120,000 clones, approximately 83% appearing once. The sequencing input was peripheral blood. The chain has TRBV7-9 and TRBJ2-1; D possibly corresponds to TRBD2 (7 bases). The TCR sequence derives from a woman aged 45 to 65 who had recovered from COVID-19. CDR3 residues: CASSPPGGPYNEQFF. CDR3 bases: TGTGCCAGCAGCCCCCCGGGGGGCCCCTACAATGAGCAGTTCTTC. The full variable domain, completed using reference TRBV7-9 and TRBJ2-1, is DTGVSQNPRHKITKRGQNVTFRCDPISEHNRLYWYRQTLGQGPEFLTYFQNEAQLEKSRLLSDRFSAERPKGSFSTLEIQRTEQGDSAMYLCASSPPGGPYNEQFFGPGTRLTVL.